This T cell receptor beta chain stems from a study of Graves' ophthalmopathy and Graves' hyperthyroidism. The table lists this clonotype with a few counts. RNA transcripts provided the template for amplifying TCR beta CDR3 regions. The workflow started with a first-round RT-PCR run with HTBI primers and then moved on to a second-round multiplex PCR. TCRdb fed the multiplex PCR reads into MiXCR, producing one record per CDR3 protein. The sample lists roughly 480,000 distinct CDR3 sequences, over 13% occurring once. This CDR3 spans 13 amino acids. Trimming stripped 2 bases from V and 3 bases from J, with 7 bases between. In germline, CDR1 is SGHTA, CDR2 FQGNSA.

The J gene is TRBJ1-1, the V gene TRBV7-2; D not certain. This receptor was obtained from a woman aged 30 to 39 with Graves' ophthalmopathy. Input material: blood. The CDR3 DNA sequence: TGTGCCAGCAGCTTAAGGTCGGACACTGAAGCTTTCTTT. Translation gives CASSLRSDTEAFF.